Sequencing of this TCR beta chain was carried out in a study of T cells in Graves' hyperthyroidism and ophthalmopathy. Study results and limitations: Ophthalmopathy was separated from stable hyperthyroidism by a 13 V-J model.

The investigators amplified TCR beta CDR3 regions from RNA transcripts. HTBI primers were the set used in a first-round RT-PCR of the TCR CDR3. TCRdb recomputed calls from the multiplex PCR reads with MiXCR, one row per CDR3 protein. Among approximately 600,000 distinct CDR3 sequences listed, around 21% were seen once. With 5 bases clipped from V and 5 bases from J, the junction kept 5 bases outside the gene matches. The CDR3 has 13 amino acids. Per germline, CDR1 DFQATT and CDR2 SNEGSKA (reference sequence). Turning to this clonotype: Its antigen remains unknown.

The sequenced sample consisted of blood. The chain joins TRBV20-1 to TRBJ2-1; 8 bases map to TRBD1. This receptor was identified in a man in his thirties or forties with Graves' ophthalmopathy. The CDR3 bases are TGCAGTGCTTGGACAGGGATGAACAATGAGCAGTTCTTC. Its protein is CSAWTGMNNEQFF.